A selection of T cell receptor beta chains follows, all from one sample in a study of tumor and adjacent non-tumor tissue in lung cancer. TCRdb reprocessed the multiplex PCR reads with MiXCR, giving one entry per CDR3 protein. The profile shows around 100,000 distinct CDR3 sequences, approximately 65% of them singletons. Sequencing was performed on distant non-tumor lung tissue. The source of these receptors is a man aged 25-45 years with non-small cell lung cancer. CDR3s include the opening cysteine and the closing phenylalanine or tryptophan. Each record gives: V gene, J gene, clone size, D gene, CDR3 DNA, CDR3 protein. The D gene is left open where the match is weak. Size is omitted from some rows. Given values are once, few, many or a class for expanded clones.

>TRBV5-1|TRBJ2-1|-|-
TGCGTCAGCGGCGTTGGGGACACCCTTGAGCAGTTCTTC
CVSGVGDTLEQFF
>TRBV29-1|TRBJ2-1|once|-
TGCAACTCCGGTGGGGCTAGTGGGCTCAATGAGCAGTTCTTC
CNSGGASGLNEQFF
>TRBV6-1|TRBJ1-2|-|TRBD1
TGTGCTAGCAGTTCACAGGGGACTGACTATGGCTACACGTTC
CASSSQGTDYGYTF
>TRBV11-2|TRBJ2-7|-|TRBD1
TGTGCCAGCAACAGGGGGCAGGACTACGAGCAGTACTTC
CASNRGQDYEQYF
>TRBV5-4|TRBJ2-1|once|TRBD1
TGTGCCAGCAGCTTGGGATTCGGGACAGCAGGCAATGGGCAGATCTTC
CASSLGFGTAGNGQIF
>TRBV5-1|TRBJ2-2|many|-
TGCGCCAGCACCGAGGGTGGCTCGGCCGGGGAGCTGTTTTTT
CASTEGGSAGELFF
>TRBV6-5|TRBJ2-4|-|-
TGTGCCAGCTCTAGACAACAGGGCTGGGGAACCATAAACATTCAGTACTTC
CASSRQQGWGTINIQYF
>TRBV20-1|TRBJ1-5|many|-
TGCAGTGCTAGAGGATCCCGGGACGGAGGCACTAGGGGCAATCAGCCCCAGCATTTT
CSARGSRDGGTRGNQPQHF
>TRBV6-5|TRBJ1-2|-|-
TGTGCCAGCAGTTACTCGCGTTTTGGCTACACCTTC
CASSYSRFGYTF
>TRBV12-3/TRBV12-4|TRBJ1-5|-|-
TGTGCCAGCAGTATAGATGGGACATGGCTTAATCAGCCCCAGCATTTT
CASSIDGTWLNQPQHF
>TRBV6-5|TRBJ1-5|-|-
TGTGCCACCCGCTCGGAAGGCAATCTGCCCCAGCATTTC
CATRSEGNLPQHF